What follows are 13 T cell receptor beta chains derived from one specimen sequenced in a study of cytomegalovirus exposure and HLA in healthy donors (dated by TCRdb to about 2017). Library preparation was by the immunoSEQ multiplex PCR assay. A mixture of 60 forward primers for TCR Vbeta segments and 13 reverse primers for TCR Jbeta segments was used in the multiplex PCR. Drawn from immuneACCESS, this table holds only the in-frame rearrangements with V and J called that TCRdb kept. Clones are partly lost; checked studies trace under half to an unresolved V gene and leave the rest unexplained. This sample is represented by around 190,000 clones; roughly 81% of them were singletons. The ten largest account for 2.5% to 4% of the sample. Sequencing was done on a sample of PBMCs. The source of these receptors is a woman under 40 in good health and CMV-seropositive.

The rearrangement links TRBV7-9 to TRBJ1-1, with TRBD1 matching 8 bases. This CDR3 contains 15 residues. J was trimmed by 5 bases and V by 4 bases; bases with no gene match: 9. Germline assignment: CDR1 SEHNR and CDR2 FQNEAQ (reference sequence). CDR3 region: CASSYPTGEVTEAFF. The DNA for the CDR3 is TGTGCCAGCAGCTATCCGACAGGGGAGGTAACTGAAGCTTTCTTT. Filled out from reference TRBV7-9 and TRBJ1-1, the complete variable domain reads DTGVSQNPRHKITKRGQNVTFRCDPISEHNRLYWYRQTLGQGPEFLTYFQNEAQLEKSRLLSDRFSAERPKGSFSTLEIQRTEQGDSAMYLCASSYPTGEVTEAFFGQGTRLTVV.

The CDR3 here is CASGFGEEQFF. The CDR3 DNA sequence: TGTGCTAGTGGTTTTGGGGAGGAGCAGTTCTTC. The chain employs TRBV12-5 and TRBJ2-1; D possibly corresponds to TRBD2 (5 bases). Germline V gives CDR1 LGHNT, CDR2 FRNRAP. Trimming left V 3 bases short and J 10 bases short, with 7 bases between. The CDR3 sequence is 11 residues long. The full variable domain, with the rest looked up from reference TRBV12-5 and TRBJ2-1, is DARVTQTPRHKVTEMGQEVTMRCQPILGHNTVFWYRQTMMQGLELLAYFRNRAPLDDSGMPKDRFSAEMPDATLATLKIQPSEPRDSAVYFCASGFGEEQFFGPGTRLTVL.

Turning to this clone: The junction differs from germline at one of its ends, possibly a read error. The chain recombines TRBV6-1 with TRBJ1-2; 7 nucleotides agree with TRBD1. Germline V CDR1 and CDR2: MNHNS, SASEGT. This CDR3 region has 14 residues. The DNA for the CDR3 is TGTGCCAGCAGCGTAGGGACAGCCCCGTATGACTACACCTTC. Its protein product is CASSVGTAPYDYTF.

This clone was detected a few times. The chain combines TRBV27 with TRBJ2-4, with TRBD2 matching 10 bases. The CDR3 sequence is 16 residues long. Germline V gene data show CDR1 as MNHEY and CDR2 as SMNVEV (reference sequence). The trim removed 5 bases at V and 2 bases at J, leaving 6 bases unmatched. In DNA form, the CDR3 reads TGTGCCAGCAGTCCCAAGCGGGAGGGAACCAAAAACATTCAGTACTTC. Protein sequence: CASSPKREGTKNIQYF.

This chain links TRBV27 with TRBJ1-5; no clear D gene. This CDR3 region has 15 residues. Germline CDR1 MNHEY, CDR2 SMNVEV (reference sequence). Trimming cost V 0 bases and J 4 bases, with 10 bases left between them. CDR3 sequence (DNA): TGTGCCAGCAGTTTATCAGGGAGGATAAATCAGCCCCAGCATTTT. Translating gives CASSLSGRINQPQHF.

This clone was seen a few times. The chain is built from TRBV10-3 and TRBJ1-5; possibly TRBD1 for D (5 bases). This CDR3 is 15 amino acids long. Between the trimmed V and J ends, which lost 5 bases and 1 base, there was a span of 12 bases. The germline CDR1 and CDR2 sequences are ENHRY and SYGVKD. The CDR3 sequence: CAISSGDASNQPQHF. CDR3 in DNA: TGTGCCATCAGTTCGGGGGATGCGAGCAATCAGCCCCAGCATTTT.

The chain carries TRBV13 and TRBJ2-1; D unclear. This CDR3 has 15 amino acids. V was pared by 5 bases and J by 4 bases, with 15 bases between. Germline CDR1 and CDR2: PRHDT and FYEKMQ (reference sequence). DNA for the CDR3: TGTGCCAGCAGCACTTCGGTCCGAAGTTACAATGAGCAGTTCTTC. Amino acids: CASSTSVRSYNEQFF.

V is TRBV27 and J is TRBJ2-2; no reliable D call. Trimming pared 5 bases from V and 6 bases from J, leaving 19 bases between. The CDR3 spans 16 residues. Germline lookup yields CDR1 MNHEY and CDR2 SMNVEV (reference sequence). CDR3 DNA: TGTGCCAGCAGTCCCCCCCAGCGCGCCCGGCCCGGGGAGCTGTTTTTT. Translating it yields CASSPPQRARPGELFF.

The rearrangement links TRBV28 to TRBJ2-7, with 7 bases that match TRBD1. CDR1 MDHEN and CDR2 SYDVKM come from the germline V gene. J gave up 2 bases and V 10 bases, and 8 bases lay outside the gene matches. CDR3 length: 13 residues. CDR3 amino acids: CATLGQQPYEQYF. The CDR3 DNA reads as TGTGCCACCCTGGGACAGCAACCCTACGAGCAGTACTTC.

The chain carries TRBV29-1 and TRBJ2-5, with 7 nucleotides matching TRBD1. Germline lookup yields CDR1 SQVTM and CDR2 ANQGSEA. This CDR3 contains 12 residues. V dropped 7 bases and J dropped 4; count of bases not matched to a gene: 6. This chain's CDR3 is CSATGQRETQYF. CDR3 bases: TGCAGCGCGACGGGACAGCGAGAGACCCAGTACTTC.

Concerning this clone: The same CDR3 also results from other DNA sequences found in this sample. V is TRBV28 and J is TRBJ2-7, with D maybe TRBD1 (5 bases). Germline V CDR1 and CDR2: MDHEN, SYDVKM. The CDR3 covers 12 residues. Deletions cut 1 base from V and 6 bases from J, with 7 bases between. This CDR3 reads CASSLSGREQYF. For the CDR3, the DNA is TGTGCCAGCAGTTTATCAGGGCGCGAGCAGTACTTC.

The DNA for the CDR3 is TGTGCCAGCAGCCATTCTAGCGGGGCCGGTCCCACAGATACGCAGTATTTT. This gives the protein CASSHSSGAGPTDTQYF. This sequence joins TRBV28 and TRBJ2-3; 9 bases align to TRBD2. This CDR3 comprises 17 residues. Germline CDR1 reads MDHEN; CDR2 reads SYDVKM. V dropped 6 bases and J dropped 2; count of bases not matched to a gene: 12.

The chain links TRBV9 to TRBJ2-1; tentatively, D is TRBD1 (5 bases). Trimming shortened V by 4 bases and J by 0 bases, and 11 bases separated the two germline ends. CDR1 and CDR2 from the germline V gene are SGDLS and YYNGEE. CDR3 length: 15 amino acids. The CDR3 DNA follows: TGTGCCAGCAGCCTCAGACAGAGCTCCTACAATGAGCAGTTCTTC. The encoded protein is CASSLRQSSYNEQFF.